This TCR beta chain was sequenced during a study of cytomegalovirus exposure and HLA in healthy donors. V lost 4 bases to trimming and J lost 3 bases, with 10 bases between them. The V gene's germline CDR1 is SGHRS and CDR2 YFSETQ. This CDR3 is 13 amino acids long. The PCR had 60 Vbeta and 13 Jbeta primers. Only in-frame clones appear in the TCRdb table, and some are missing; sequencing was by immunoSEQ multiplex PCR. The sample contains around 190,000 clones, more than 70% of which appear only once. Material for sequencing was PBMCs. This chain connects TRBV5-1 to TRBJ1-1; a weak D match, TRBD1 (6 bases). The TCR originated in a man between 35 and 55 years old in good health and CMV-seropositive. DNA of the CDR3: TGCGCCAGCAGCAGGGGGGGAGACACTGAAGCTTTCTTT. Translation: CASSRGGDTEAFF.